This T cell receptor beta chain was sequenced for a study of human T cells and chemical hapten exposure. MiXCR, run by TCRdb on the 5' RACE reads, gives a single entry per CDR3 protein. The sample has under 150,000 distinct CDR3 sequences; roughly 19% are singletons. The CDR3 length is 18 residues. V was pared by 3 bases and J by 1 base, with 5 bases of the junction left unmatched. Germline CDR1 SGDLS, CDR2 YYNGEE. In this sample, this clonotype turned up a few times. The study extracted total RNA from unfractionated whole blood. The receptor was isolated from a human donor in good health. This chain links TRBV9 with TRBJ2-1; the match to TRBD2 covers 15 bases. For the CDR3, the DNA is TGTGCCAGCAGCGCAGGACTAGCGGGAGGGGGATCCTACAATGAGCAGTTCTTC. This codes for CASSAGLAGGGSYNEQFF.